Sequencing of this T cell receptor beta chain was carried out in a study of CD8 T cells in ankylosing spondylitis. Findings and limits, study-wide: Disease-linked clones, CD8+, were relatively rare in peripheral blood.

This CDR3 region has 11 residues. V shed 6 bases and J shed 10 bases, with 10 bases lying between them. MiXCR was run by TCRdb on the 5' RACE reads, yielding one entry per CDR3 protein. The sample lists under 300,000 distinct CDR3 sequences; about 10% were seen once. This clonotype was seen repeatedly, ten times or more. Its antigen is unknown. The TCR comes from a male donor with ankylosing spondylitis or in good health (not recorded which). The chain is built from TRBV12-3 or TRBV12-4 and TRBJ2-1, with D hard to call. The sequenced sample consisted of blood, either unsorted or a sorted T cell fraction (not recorded which). The CDR3 protein is CASSSTREQFF. CDR3 DNA: TGTGCCAGCAGCTCGACCCGAGAGCAGTTCTTC.